Listed below are T cell receptor beta chains from one sample, sequenced in a study of control samples from healthy donors and cancer patients. The method was immunoSEQ multiplex PCR; TCRdb's version includes in-frame clones alone and lacks a portion of them. The table lists around 100,000 clones, 88% of them singletons. The sample comprised blood. These receptors originate from a man aged 30 to 45 in good health. Each CDR3 is given with its conserved first and last residue. The D gene is left open where the match is weak. Part of the rows lack a size; the others show once, few, many or a class for expanded clones.

v_gene	abundance	j_gene	d_gene	CDR3nt	CDR3aa
TRBV3-1/TRBV3-2	once	TRBJ2-7	TRBD2	TGTGCCAGCAGCCCTTGGACTAGCGTTAGCTCCTACGAGCAGTACTTC	CASSPWTSVSSYEQYF
TRBV7-7	.	TRBJ2-5	TRBD2	TGTGCCAGCAGCTTGGCGGGAGCGAAAGAGACCCAGTACTTC	CASSLAGAKETQYF
TRBV6-5	once	TRBJ2-7	.	TGTGCCAGCAGGGAGGGCCTATACGAGCAGTACTTC	CASREGLYEQYF
TRBV9	.	TRBJ2-5	TRBD1	TGTGCCAGCACCAGAACCGGGACAGACAAAGAGACCCAGTACTTC	CASTRTGTDKETQYF
TRBV10-3	.	TRBJ2-7	TRBD2	TGTGCCATCAGTGATTTAAGGGAGGGCCACCACTTC	CAISDLREGHHF
TRBV11-2	.	TRBJ2-5	.	TGTGCCAGCAGCTTAGATGCCACCAAAGAGACCCAGTACTTC	CASSLDATKETQYF
TRBV30	.	TRBJ2-5	.	TGTGCCTGGGGGGGGAGACAGAACCACCAAGAGACCCAGTACTTC	CAWGGRQNHQETQYF
TRBV10-2	.	TRBJ2-2	.	TGCGCCAGCAGTGGCCAACTTAACACCGGGGAGCTGTTTTTT	CASSGQLNTGELFF
TRBV29-1	.	TRBJ2-7	.	TGCAGCGTTGTGACGGGAGCCTACGAGCAGTACTTC	CSVVTGAYEQYF
TRBV6-2/TRBV6-3	.	TRBJ2-7	.	TGTGCCAGCAGTTATGGCAGGGGCCACGAGCAGTACTTC	CASSYGRGHEQYF
TRBV4-2	.	TRBJ2-5	TRBD2	TGTGCCAGCAGCCAGGGGACCCAGGACCCGGGGGGAGAGACCCAGTACTTC	CASSQGTQDPGGETQYF
TRBV2	.	TRBJ1-5	.	TGTGCCAGCAGCAACAGGGTCCTCCAGCCCCAGCATTTT	CASSNRVLQPQHF
TRBV19	.	TRBJ1-5	TRBD1	TGTGCCAGTAGGACAGACAGGGGGCTGGGGCAGCCCCAGCATTTT	CASRTDRGLGQPQHF
TRBV30	.	TRBJ2-7	.	TGTGCCTGGAGAGAACAGGGTCGCGAGCAGTACTTC	CAWREQGREQYF
TRBV5-1	.	TRBJ2-5	.	TGCGCCAGCAGCTTGGTACCGGGGCAACAAGAGACCCAGTACTTC	CASSLVPGQQETQYF
TRBV11-2	.	TRBJ2-3	TRBD2	TGTGCCAGCAGTCTCAAACCGGGACTAGCAACAGATACGCAGTATTTT	CASSLKPGLATDTQYF
TRBV19	.	TRBJ2-5	.	TGTGCCAGTAGTATAGGGTTCGAGACCCAGTACTTC	CASSIGFETQYF
TRBV27	.	TRBJ1-6	.	TGTGCCAGCAGTTTTTCCGAGAATTCACCCCTCCACTTT	CASSFSENSPLHF
TRBV5-1	many	TRBJ1-2	.	TGCGCCAGCAGCTTGGATCAGGGCGATGGCTACACCTTC	CASSLDQGDGYTF
TRBV5-1	.	TRBJ1-1	TRBD1	TGCGCCAGCAGCTTGCCCCAGGGGGCTGTCAGTTCGAACACTGAAGCTTTCTTT	CASSLPQGAVSSNTEAFF
TRBV29-1	once	TRBJ2-1	TRBD2	TGCAGCGTTGAAGATCGGAGGTCGTATAGCGGGTTTGAGCAGTTCTTC	CSVEDRRSYSGFEQFF
TRBV24-1	.	TRBJ2-2	TRBD2	TGTGCCACCAGTGATAGGACTAGCGGAAAGCTCTGGCGGGAGCTGTTTTTT	CATSDRTSGKLWRELFF
TRBV2	.	TRBJ1-3	TRBD1	TGTGCCATCCCCGGGCCCCTCGGGACAGGGAATTCTGGAAACACCATATATTTT	CAIPGPLGTGNSGNTIYF
TRBV5-1	.	TRBJ2-1	.	TGCGCCAGCAGCTTGGGCGGACCGCGGGCTTACAATGAGCAGTTCTTC	CASSLGGPRAYNEQFF
TRBV5-1	.	TRBJ1-2	TRBD1	TGCGCCAGCAGCTTCTCAGGGGGCAACTATGGCTACACCTTC	CASSFSGGNYGYTF
TRBV5-1	.	TRBJ2-2	.	TGCGCCAGCAGCGGACATGCCGACGGGGAGCTGTTTTTT	CASSGHADGELFF
TRBV5-1	.	TRBJ2-7	.	TGCGCCAGCAGCTTGGAGGGATCGGGCCGCGAGCAGTACTTC	CASSLEGSGREQYF
TRBV28	.	TRBJ1-5	.	TGTGCCAGCAGCCGACAGGTTAGCAATCAGCCCCAGCATTTT	CASSRQVSNQPQHF
TRBV11-2	.	TRBJ2-7	TRBD1	TGTGCCAGCAGATACAGGGGGCGCCCCTACGAGCAGTACTTC	CASRYRGRPYEQYF
TRBV14	.	TRBJ2-1	.	TGTGCCAGCAGCCCCCTCGTGCGGGGAAATGAGCAGTTCTTC	CASSPLVRGNEQFF
TRBV4-1	.	TRBJ2-1	.	TGCGCCAGCAGCCAAGATCGAGGTAGCCCCCCCTACAATGAGCAGTTCTTC	CASSQDRGSPPYNEQFF
TRBV4-1	.	TRBJ1-4	.	TGCGCCAGCAGCCAAGATCCGGGGGCATCTTCCGAAAAACTGTTTTTT	CASSQDPGASSEKLFF
TRBV14	.	TRBJ1-4	.	TGTGCCAGCAGCGTCGTACCCGGTACACTGTTTTTT	CASSVVPGTLFF